This T cell receptor beta chain is drawn from a study of ipilimumab plus nivolumab after autologous stem cell transplantation. Study-wide results and limits: The authors say TCR, Treg and microbiome findings warrant further study.

Dosing: nivolumab 3 mg/kg IV, weeks 1, 4, 7, 10, then every two weeks to week 26. Clones were read by immunoSEQ multiplex PCR, and TCRdb kept only the in-frame ones, dropping some. The sample shows tens of thousands of clones, 83% of them seen only once. Points on this clone: Antigen: not known.

The CDR3 sequence is 17 residues long. CDR1 and CDR2 from the germline V gene are SGHRS and YFSETQ. V was clipped by 1 base and J by 0 bases, with 15 bases between them. This sequence was found in a male donor with diffuse large B-cell lymphoma. The sequenced sample was PBMCs, obtained in a trial of ipilimumab plus nivolumab as post-transplant consolidation. The chain carries TRBV5-1 and TRBJ2-3; perhaps TRBD2 as D (6 bases). The CDR3 DNA follows: TGCGCCAGCAGCTTGTGGAGGGGTGCCTCTAGCACAGATACGCAGTATTTT. Amino acid sequence: CASSLWRGASSTDTQYF.